This T cell receptor (beta chain) comes out of a study of OX40 agonist ivuxolimab in advanced cancers. Study background: Under the entry rules, prior anti-PD-1, anti-PD-L1 or anti-CTLA-4 therapy was allowed, and less than 50% had some. Findings and limits, study-wide: CD8+ T cells were the subset that, on average, had more expanded clones than CD4+.

Remarks on this clone: Its antigen is currently unknown.

At cycle 4 day 1, cycle 7 day 1, and baseline, blood was sampled. Germline CDR1 is SGHAT and CDR2 is FQNNGV. The CDR3 has 13 residues. Using immunoSEQ multiplex PCR, the repertoire was profiled, and TCRdb retains in-frame clones only, with some absent. The sample has tens of thousands of clones, 84% seen once. The TCR sequence derives from an adult with an advanced solid tumor such as melanoma, head and neck, liver or kidney cancer. The rearrangement links TRBV11-2 to TRBJ2-5; 11 nucleotides match TRBD1. This specimen was CD4+ or CD8+ T cells sorted from blood, taken in a trial of the OX40 agonist ivuxolimab. This chain's CDR3 is CADGQGASETQYF. The CDR3 DNA is TGTGCAGACGGACAGGGGGCATCAGAGACCCAGTACTTC.